Shown below are 12 T cell receptor beta chains from a single sample sequenced in a study of blood T cell repertoires in COVID-19. Some clones are missing from TCRdb's copy, which holds only in-frame ones; the method was immunoSEQ multiplex PCR. This table has a few hundred thousand clones, roughly 90% appearing once. Sequenced input: peripheral blood. The origin of the receptors is a woman between 45 and 65 years old with active or convalescent COVID-19.

The chain is built from TRBV4-2 and TRBJ1-4; the D gene is possibly TRBD1 (6 bases). Germline lookup yields CDR1 LGHNA and CDR2 YNFKEQ. This CDR3 region has 16 residues. V lost 3 bases, J lost 2 bases, and 13 bases lay in between. The CDR3 region is CASSQAQGRTNEKLFF. Written as DNA, the CDR3 is TGTGCCAGCAGCCAGGCCCAGGGGCGCACTAATGAAAAACTGTTTTTT.

V and J are TRBV30 and TRBJ1-2, with D maybe TRBD1 (6 bases). Trimming took 5 bases from V and 2 from J, leaving 12 bases between them. The CDR3 has 13 residues. From germline, CDR1 is GTSNPN and CDR2 SVGIG (reference sequence). DNA of the CDR3: TGTGCCTGGTCGACAGGAGGCAACTATGGCTACACCTTC. Translated: CAWSTGGNYGYTF.

Here the CDR3 reads CASSLVRVGTGTYEQYF. CDR3 sequence (DNA): TGTGCCAGCAGCTTAGTTAGGGTCGGGACAGGGACCTACGAGCAGTACTTC. The genes are TRBV7-8 and TRBJ2-7; 9 nucleotides align to TRBD1. J lost 2 bases, V lost 1 base, and 9 bases had no gene match. The CDR3 extends over 17 amino acids. Germline-derived CDR1 and CDR2 are SGHVS and FQNEAQ.

This clone came up once. The CDR3 loop reads CATSRYGVGANVLTF. The CDR3 DNA reads TGTGCCACCAGCAGATACGGGGTTGGGGCCAACGTCCTGACTTTC. V gene TRBV15 combines with J gene TRBJ2-6, with D possibly being TRBD2 (5 bases). This CDR3 has 15 residues. The V gene lost 2 bases and the J gene lost 3 bases, with 8 bases spanning the gap. Per the germline V gene, CDR1 is LNHNV and CDR2 is YYDKDF (reference sequence).

The chain joins TRBV4-3 to TRBJ2-1; 13 bases fit TRBD2. CDR1 and CDR2 from the germline V gene are LGHNA and YSLEER. Trimming at V came to 1 base and at J to 2 bases, leaving 2 bases not matched to a gene. The CDR3 runs 17 residues. CDR3 in amino acids: CASSQGLAGGTYNEQFF. In DNA form, the CDR3 reads TGCGCCAGCAGCCAAGGACTAGCGGGAGGAACCTACAATGAGCAGTTCTTC.

The chain is built from TRBV20-1 and TRBJ2-7, with D possibly being TRBD1 (6 bases). From germline, CDR1 is DFQATT and CDR2 SNEGSKA (reference sequence). The CDR3 is 14 residues long. V lost 3 bases and J lost 6, with 18 bases in between. The chain's CDR3 is CSASLTGSNFEQYF. In DNA form, the CDR3 reads TGCAGTGCTAGTCTGACAGGATCTAACTTCGAGCAGTACTTC.

The chain joins TRBV6-5 to TRBJ2-7, with D possibly TRBD2 on 6 matching bases. Germline loops: CDR1 MNHEY, CDR2 SVGAGI. CDR3 size: 13 residues. V shed 6 bases and J shed 6 bases, with 15 bases lying between them. The CDR3, as DNA: TGTGCCAGCAGCCGCCCGCGGGGCGGCGAGCAGTACTTC. It codes for CASSRPRGGEQYF.

This clone was seen just once. J is TRBJ2-7 and V is TRBV6-5; 9 positions match TRBD1. V trimming: 6 bases; J trimming: 1 base; junction bases outside the gene matches: 4. Per the germline V gene, CDR1 is MNHEY and CDR2 is SVGAGI. This CDR3 has 14 residues. CDR3 DNA: TGTGCCAGCAGGGCCGGGACAGGGTCCTACGAGCAGTACTTC. The encoded protein is CASRAGTGSYEQYF.

J is TRBJ1-2 and V is TRBV7-2, with D possibly TRBD1 on 6 matching bases. The CDR3 runs 16 residues. Germline CDR1 SGHTA, CDR2 FQGNSA. Trimming pared 3 bases from V and 1 base from J, leaving 15 bases between. CDR3 protein: CASSFTGTVYNYGYTF. DNA for the CDR3: TGTGCCAGCAGCTTCACAGGGACGGTCTATAACTATGGCTACACCTTC.

This clone appeared a single time. The chain is built from TRBV10-3 and TRBJ1-2; 10 nucleotides match TRBD1. The CDR3 sequence is 17 residues long. Germline lookup yields CDR1 ENHRY and CDR2 SYGVKD. Germline trimming cut 4 bases from V and 3 bases from J; bases unmatched to any gene: 11. The CDR3 DNA follows: TGTGCCATCAGTGCCGGGACAGGGGAGGGTAGATACTATGGCTACACCTTC. Its protein is CAISAGTGEGRYYGYTF.

This chain links TRBV14 with TRBJ2-4; TRBD2 is a possible D gene (5 bases). Trimming shortened V by 5 bases and J by 7 bases, and 9 bases separated the two germline ends. CDR3 length: 12 residues. CDR1 and CDR2 (germline): SGHDN, FVKESK. As DNA, the CDR3 is TGTGCCAGCAGCGCCACTAGGAACATTCAGTACTTC. It codes for CASSATRNIQYF.

This clone was recorded once. The DNA of the CDR3 is TGTGCCAGCAGTGAGTGGCGGGAGGGCCGAAACGAGCAGTACTTC. This gives the protein CASSEWREGRNEQYF. This rearrangement joins TRBV6-2 or TRBV6-3 to TRBJ2-7; 9 bases fit TRBD2. The germline CDR1 and CDR2 sequences are MNHEY and SVGEGT. V gave up 5 bases and J gave up 5 bases; unmatched junction bases: 10. CDR3 size: 15 residues.